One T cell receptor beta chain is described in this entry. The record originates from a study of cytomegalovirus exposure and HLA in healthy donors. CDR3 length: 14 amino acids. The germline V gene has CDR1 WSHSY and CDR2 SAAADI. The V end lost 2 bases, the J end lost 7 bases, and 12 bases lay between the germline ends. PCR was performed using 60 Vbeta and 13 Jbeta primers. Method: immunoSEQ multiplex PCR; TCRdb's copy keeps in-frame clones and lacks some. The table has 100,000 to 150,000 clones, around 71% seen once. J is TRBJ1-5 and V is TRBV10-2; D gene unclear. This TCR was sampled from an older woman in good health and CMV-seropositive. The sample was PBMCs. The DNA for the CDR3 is TGCGCCAGCAGTGAGGCCCGAGAGGCCCAGCCCCAGCATTTT. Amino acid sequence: CASSEAREAQPQHF.